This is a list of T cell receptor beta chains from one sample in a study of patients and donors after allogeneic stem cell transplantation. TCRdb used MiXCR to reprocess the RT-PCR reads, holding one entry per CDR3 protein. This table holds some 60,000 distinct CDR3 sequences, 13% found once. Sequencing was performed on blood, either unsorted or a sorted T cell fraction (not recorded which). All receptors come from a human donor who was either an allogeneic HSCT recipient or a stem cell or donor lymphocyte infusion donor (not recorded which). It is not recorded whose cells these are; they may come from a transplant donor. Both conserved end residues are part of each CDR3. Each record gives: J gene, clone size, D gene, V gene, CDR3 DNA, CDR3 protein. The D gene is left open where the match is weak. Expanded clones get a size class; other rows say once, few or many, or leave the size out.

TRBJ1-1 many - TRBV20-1 TGCAGTGCTCGGGGGGCGAACACTGAAGCTTTCTTT CSARGANTEAFF
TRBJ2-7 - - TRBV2 TGTGCCAGCAACAGGGTCGACGAGCAGTACTTC CASNRVDEQYF
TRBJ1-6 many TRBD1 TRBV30 TGTGCCTGGAGTGGCGGACAGGATAATTCACCCCTCCACTTT CAWSGGQDNSPLHF
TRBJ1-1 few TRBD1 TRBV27 TGTGCCAGCAGCGACAGGGGAATTTCTGAAGCTTTCTTT CASSDRGISEAFF
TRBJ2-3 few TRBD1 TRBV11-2 TGTGCCAGCAGCTTAGTGGGACAGGGGCCCGATACGCAGTATTTT CASSLVGQGPDTQYF
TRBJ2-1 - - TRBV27 TGTGCCAGCACCCAGGCCCCTCATGTAGCCCATGAGCAGTTCTTC CASTQAPHVAHEQFF
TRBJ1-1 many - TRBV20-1 TGCAGTGCTAGAGGACCATACGAGGGGGCTTTCTTT CSARGPYEGAFF
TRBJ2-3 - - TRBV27 TGTGCCAGCAGTTTAATCGACGTATCAATTTCAGATACGCAGTATTTT CASSLIDVSISDTQYF
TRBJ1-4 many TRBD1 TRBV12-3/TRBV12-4 TGTGCCAGCAGTTTTGGACAGGGGGTTGAAAAACTGTTTTTT CASSFGQGVEKLFF
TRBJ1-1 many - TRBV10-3 TGTGCCATCAGTGACGGGGGAGGGAGCACTGAAGCTTTCTTT CAISDGGGSTEAFF
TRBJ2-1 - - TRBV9 TGTGCCAGCAGCGTAGACACCCCCATTTACAATGAGCAGTTCTTC CASSVDTPIYNEQFF
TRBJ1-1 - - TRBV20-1 TGCAGTGCGAGGGAGTTGAACACTGAAGCTTTCTTT CSARELNTEAFF
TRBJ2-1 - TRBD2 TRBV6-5 TGTGCCAGCAGTTATGGGACTAGCGACTACAATGAGCAGTTCTTC CASSYGTSDYNEQFF
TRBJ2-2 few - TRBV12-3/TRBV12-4 TGTGCCAGCCTCCTCACAGGGAGCCCCGGGGAGCTGTTTTTT CASLLTGSPGELFF
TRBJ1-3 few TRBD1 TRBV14 TGTGCCAGCAGCCAAACCGGGACAGGACGCTCCATGGACACCATATATTTT CASSQTGTGRSMDTIYF
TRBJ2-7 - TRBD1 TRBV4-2 TGTGCCAGCAGCCACCCAGGGGGAAACGAGCAGTACTTC CASSHPGGNEQYF
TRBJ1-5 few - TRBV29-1 TGCAGCGCCGGGGACAGCAATCAGCCCCAGCATTTT CSAGDSNQPQHF
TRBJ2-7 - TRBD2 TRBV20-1 TGCAGTGCTTCAGGCGGGACTAGCATATCATACGAGCAGTACTTC CSASGGTSISYEQYF
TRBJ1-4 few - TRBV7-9 TGTGCCAGCAGCTCTCTTGAGGAAAAACTGTTTTTT CASSSLEEKLFF
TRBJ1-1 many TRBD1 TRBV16 TGTGCCAGCAGCCCACGACAGGGGTGGAACACTGAAGCTTTCTTT CASSPRQGWNTEAFF
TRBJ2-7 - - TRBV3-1 TGTGCCAGCAGCTCCAACCAGGGGCATGACGAGCAGTACTTC CASSSNQGHDEQYF
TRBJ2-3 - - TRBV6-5 TGTGCCAGCAGTACGCCGACAGATACGCAGTATTTT CASSTPTDTQYF
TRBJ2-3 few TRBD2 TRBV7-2 TGTGCCAGCAGCTTAGTTCCTAGCGGGAGGCCTAGCACAGATACGCAGTATTTT CASSLVPSGRPSTDTQYF
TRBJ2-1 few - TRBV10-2 TGCGCCAGCAGGCCCTTACGCTCGAGGGGAAATGAGCAGTTCTTC CASRPLRSRGNEQFF
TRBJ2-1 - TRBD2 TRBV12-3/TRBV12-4 TGTGCCAGCAGATACCTAGCGGCTCTCGGCTGGGGTGAGCAGTTCTTC CASRYLAALGWGEQFF
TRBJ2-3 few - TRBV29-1 TGCAGCGACCGGGACTCTGGGTATTTT CSDRDSGYF
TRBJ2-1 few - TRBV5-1 TGCGCCAGCAGCTTCGCGGAGTTGGTCTACAATGAGCAGTTCTTC CASSFAELVYNEQFF
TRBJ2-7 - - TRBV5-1 TGCGCCAGCAGCTTATCCGGGGCCGAGCAGTACTTC CASSLSGAEQYF
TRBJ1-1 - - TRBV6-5 TGTGCCAGCAGTTACTCCGGGACCACTGAAGCTTTCTTT CASSYSGTTEAFF